This entry is about one TCR beta chain. Assay: immunoSEQ multiplex PCR; the TCRdb copy retains only in-frame clones and omits some. The sample has about 77,000 clones, about 87% seen once. The data are from a study of blood T cell repertoires in COVID-19. V lost 6 bases and J lost 3, with 17 bases in between. This CDR3 is 16 amino acids long. CDR1 and CDR2 (germline): SGHAT, FQNNGV. The sequencing sample was made of peripheral blood. The V gene is TRBV11-2, the J gene TRBJ1-4; D may be TRBD1 (5 bases). The source is a woman aged 80 or over with acute or convalescent COVID-19. The CDR3 here is CASRTRGVGANEKLFF. CDR3 DNA: TGTGCCAGCAGGACTAGAGGGGTAGGGGCTAATGAAAAACTGTTTTTT.